The rows below give T cell receptor beta chains drawn from one sample of a study of shared clonotypes between healthy human individuals. The data were produced by immunoSEQ multiplex PCR, yet TCRdb's version contains in-frame clones alone and is incomplete. Counted here are 170,000 or so clones, approximately 70% occurring once; the ten biggest clones make up more than 9%. The sample comprised memory CD4+ T cells sorted from blood. Receptor source: a man aged 25-40 years in good health. Each CDR3 is given with its conserved first and last residue. The D gene is left open where the match is weak. Clone size is shown for a subset of rows, as once, few, many or a class of expanded clone.

>-|TRBJ2-7|-|TRBV10-3
TGTGCCATCAGTGAAAGGCATGAGGGCCTGGGGGAGCAGTACTTC
CAISERHEGLGEQYF
>-|TRBJ2-6|-|TRBV19
TGTGCCAGTACCCTATCTGGGGGATCTGGGGCCAACGTCCTGACTTTC
CASTLSGGSGANVLTF
>-|TRBJ2-7|-|TRBV28
TGTGCCAGCAGCCCTCCAGGAGACTCCTACGAGCAGTACTTC
CASSPPGDSYEQYF
>-|TRBJ2-1|-|TRBV10-2
TGCGCCAGCAGGGAACTAGGAGGTATTGAGCAGTTCTTC
CASRELGGIEQFF
>TRBD1|TRBJ2-7|-|TRBV10-1
TGCGCCAGCAGTCCCGGGACAGGGGGCTACGAGCAGTACTTC
CASSPGTGGYEQYF
>-|TRBJ1-2|many|TRBV29-1
TGCAGCGTTGAAGATCAAACGAGCCACGGCCCGGACACCTTC
CSVEDQTSHGPDTF
>TRBD2|TRBJ2-7|-|TRBV28
TGTGCCAGCGCCCCCGGGACTAGTTCCTACGAGCAGTACTTC
CASAPGTSSYEQYF
>-|TRBJ2-1|-|TRBV21-1
TGTGCCAGCAGCCTCCGGGACACCAAGGGCGATGAGCAGTTCTTC
CASSLRDTKGDEQFF
>-|TRBJ2-7|many|TRBV29-1
TGCAGCGTCACTAGCAGTTCCTACGAGCAGTACTTC
CSVTSSSYEQYF
>-|TRBJ2-7|few|TRBV9
TGTGCCAGCAGCCGTCGTCCTCTCCAGTACTTC
CASSRRPLQYF
>-|TRBJ2-5|-|TRBV10-3
TGTGCCATACACAGGGATTTGAAAGAGACCCAGTACTTC
CAIHRDLKETQYF
>TRBD1|TRBJ1-2|-|TRBV27
TGTGCCAGCAGTGATAGGGCCCAGGGGGCTGGGTACACCTTC
CASSDRAQGAGYTF
>-|TRBJ1-1|few|TRBV18
TGTGCCAGCTCACCACAAGACAACACTGAAGCTTTCTTT
CASSPQDNTEAFF
>-|TRBJ1-2|-|TRBV27
TGTGCCAGCAGTTCAAAAAGGACAGAACCTAACTATGGCTACACCTTC
CASSSKRTEPNYGYTF
>TRBD2|TRBJ2-5|-|TRBV5-6
TGTGCCAGCAGCTTGGCCCTGCCTAGCGGGGAAAGGGAGACCCAGTACTTC
CASSLALPSGERETQYF
>TRBD2|TRBJ2-2|-|TRBV5-6
TGTGCCAGCAGCCCCTTGGGACTAGCGGGACCCGATGGCACCGGGGAGCTGTTTTTT
CASSPLGLAGPDGTGELFF
>TRBD1|TRBJ1-5|-|TRBV2
TGTGCCAGCAATGCCGGACAGGTCAATCAGCCCCAGCATTTT
CASNAGQVNQPQHF
>TRBD1|TRBJ2-1|-|TRBV11-2
TGTGCCAGCAGCTTTAATACAGGGGGCAATGAGCAGTTCTTC
CASSFNTGGNEQFF
>-|TRBJ1-2|-|TRBV4-3
TGCGCCAGCAGCCAAGTAGGAGGGGCTACCTATGGCTACACCTTC
CASSQVGGATYGYTF
>TRBD2|TRBJ2-7|-|TRBV4-3
TGCGCCAGCAGCCACGGACCGGGACTAGGTGCCGAGCAGTACTTC
CASSHGPGLGAEQYF
>-|TRBJ1-5|-|TRBV5-6
TGTGCCAGCAGCTTGAGCCCGGTGGCAGGCCGGAGTCAGCCCCAGCATTTT
CASSLSPVAGRSQPQHF
>-|TRBJ1-1|-|TRBV5-4
TGTGCCAGCAGCTTTTTCCAGGGGAACACTGAAGCTTTCTTT
CASSFFQGNTEAFF
>TRBD1|TRBJ1-2|few|TRBV4-2
TGTGCCAGCAGCCAAGGACTGACAGGGCGGTATGGCTACACCTTC
CASSQGLTGRYGYTF
>-|TRBJ2-1|-|TRBV14
TGTGCCAGCAGCCCACGAGCGGGTCAATCCTACAATGAGCAGTTCTTC
CASSPRAGQSYNEQFF
>-|TRBJ2-4|once|TRBV7-2
TGTGCCAGCAGCTTAGCTAGAGGGCAGGACATTCAGTACTTC
CASSLARGQDIQYF
>-|TRBJ2-7|many|TRBV5-4
TGTGCCAGCAGCTTGGGAGCGAATAGCGAGCAGTACTTC
CASSLGANSEQYF
>-|TRBJ2-3|-|TRBV11-2
TGTGCCAGCAGCTTATCCCGCCTTCAGGAAAGGAGCACAGATACGCAGTATTTT
CASSLSRLQERSTDTQYF